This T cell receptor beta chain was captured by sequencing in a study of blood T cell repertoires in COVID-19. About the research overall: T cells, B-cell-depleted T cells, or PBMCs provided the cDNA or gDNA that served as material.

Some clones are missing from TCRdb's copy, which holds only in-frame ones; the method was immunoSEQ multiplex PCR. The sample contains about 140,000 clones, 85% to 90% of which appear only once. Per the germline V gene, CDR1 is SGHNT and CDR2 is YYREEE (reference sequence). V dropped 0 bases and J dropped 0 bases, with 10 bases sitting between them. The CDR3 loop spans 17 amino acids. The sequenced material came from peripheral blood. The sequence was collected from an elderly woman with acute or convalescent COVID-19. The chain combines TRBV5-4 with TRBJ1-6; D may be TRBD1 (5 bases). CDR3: CASSLGGASSYNSPLHF. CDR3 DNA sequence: TGTGCCAGCAGCTTGGGTGGGGCGAGCTCCTATAATTCACCCCTCCACTTT.